Listed here is a single T cell receptor beta chain. What it binds is unknown. Time point reported: newly diagnosed GD, antithyroid drugs for less than 3 months. Generation of the TCR library employed RNA extracted from PBMCs. This specimen belongs to a study of regulatory T cells in long-lasting Graves disease. General study points: The work looked only at peripheral blood and did not look at thyroid tissue. TRBV28 was favored in persistent disease, as were TRBJ1-2 and TRBJ2-5.

iRepertoire HTBI primers and Arm-PCR of CDR3 regions built TCR beta libraries. TCRdb passed the multiplex PCR reads through MiXCR, listing each CDR3 protein once. The sample consists of about 540,000 distinct CDR3 sequences, roughly 14% of them appearing once. Trimming took 4 bases from V and 5 from J, leaving 17 bases between them. The CDR3 runs 15 residues. From germline, CDR1 is LGHDT and CDR2 YNNKEL (reference sequence). The sample was also reused in another study, on T cells in Graves' hyperthyroidism and ophthalmopathy. That paper states: Blood also carried most thyroid clonotypes expanded above 0.001.

The chain combines TRBV3-1 with TRBJ1-1; weak D call: TRBD1 (5 bases). The starting material was peripheral blood mononuclear cells (PBMCs), obtained at new diagnosis, from a patient treated with antithyroid drugs. The sequence came from a man aged 30 to 45 with Graves disease. The CDR3 nucleotides are TGTGCCAGCAGCCTTACAGGACGGGCGCGGACTGAAGCTTTCTTT. Its protein product is CASSLTGRARTEAFF.